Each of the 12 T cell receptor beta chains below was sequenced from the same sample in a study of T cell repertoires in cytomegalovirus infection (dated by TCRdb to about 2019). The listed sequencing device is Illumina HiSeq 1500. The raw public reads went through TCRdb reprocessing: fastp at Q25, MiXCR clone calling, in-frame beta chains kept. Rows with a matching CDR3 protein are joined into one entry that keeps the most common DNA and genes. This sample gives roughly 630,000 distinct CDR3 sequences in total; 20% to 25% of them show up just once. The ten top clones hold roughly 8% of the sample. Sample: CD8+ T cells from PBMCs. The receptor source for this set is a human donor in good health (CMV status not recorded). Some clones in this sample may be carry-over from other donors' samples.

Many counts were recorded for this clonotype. In DNA, the CDR3 is TGTGCCAGCAGCCAAGATTGGACCGGCAGGGGGCTCGACACCGGGGAGCTGTTTTTT. Residues: CASSQDWTGRGLDTGELFF. The V call is TRBV14, the J call TRBJ2-2, with TRBD1 matching 8 bases. V was pared by 0 bases and J by 3 bases, with 12 bases of the junction left unmatched. This CDR3 has 19 residues. The germline V gene encodes CDR1 SGHDN and CDR2 FVKESK.

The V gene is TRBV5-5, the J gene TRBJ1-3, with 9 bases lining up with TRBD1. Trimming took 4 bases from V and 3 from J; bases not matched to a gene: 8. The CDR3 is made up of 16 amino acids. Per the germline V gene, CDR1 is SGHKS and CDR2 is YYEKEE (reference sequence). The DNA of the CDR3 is TGTGCCAGCAGCCCCACCGGGACAGGGAGTGGAAACACCATATATTTT. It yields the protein CASSPTGTGSGNTIYF.

The DNA of the CDR3 is TGTGCCAGCAGCCAAGGGGACAGGGGGCCTTACGAGCAGTACTTC. Amino acid sequence: CASSQGDRGPYEQYF. This chain connects TRBV14 to TRBJ2-7; 12 nucleotides match TRBD1. Germline assignment: CDR1 SGHDN and CDR2 FVKESK. The CDR3 covers 15 residues. Trimming cost V 1 base and J 4 bases; bases outside gene matches: 2. Looking up the rest from reference TRBV14 and TRBJ2-7 gives the full variable domain: EAGVTQFPSHSVIEKGQTVTLRCDPISGHDNLYWYRRVMGKEIKFLLHFVKESKQDESGMPNNRFLAERTGGTYSTLKVQPAELEDSGVYFCASSQGDRGPYEQYFGPGTRLTVT.

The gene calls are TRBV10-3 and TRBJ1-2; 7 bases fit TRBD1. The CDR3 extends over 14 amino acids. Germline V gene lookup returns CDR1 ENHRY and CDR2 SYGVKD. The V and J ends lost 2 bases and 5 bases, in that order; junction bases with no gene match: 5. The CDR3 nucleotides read TGTGCCATCAGTGAGCCCACGACAGGGTATGGCTACACCTTC. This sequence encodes CAISEPTTGYGYTF.

The CDR3 DNA follows: TGCGCCAGCAGCCAAGATATTTCGGCAGGGGGCTTTTTGAATGAGCAGTTCTTC. The encoded protein is CASSQDISAGGFLNEQFF. V gene TRBV4-3 combines with J gene TRBJ2-1; 8 bases fit TRBD1. This CDR3 comprises 18 residues. With 0 bases clipped from V and 7 bases from J, the junction kept 14 bases outside the gene matches. CDR1 and CDR2 from the germline V gene are LGHNA and YSLEER.

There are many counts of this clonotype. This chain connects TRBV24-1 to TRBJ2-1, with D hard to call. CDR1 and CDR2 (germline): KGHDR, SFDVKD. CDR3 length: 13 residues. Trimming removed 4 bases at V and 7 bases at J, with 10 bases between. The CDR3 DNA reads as TGTGCCACCAGTGACCACCAACGGAATGAGCAGTTCTTC. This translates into CATSDHQRNEQFF.

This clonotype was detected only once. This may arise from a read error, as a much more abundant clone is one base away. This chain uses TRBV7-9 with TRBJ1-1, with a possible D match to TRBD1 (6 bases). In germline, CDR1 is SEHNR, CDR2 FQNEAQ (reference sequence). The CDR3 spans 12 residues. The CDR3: CVSGGANTEAFF. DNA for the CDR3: TGTGTCAGCGGGGGGGCGAACACTGAAGCTTTCTTT.

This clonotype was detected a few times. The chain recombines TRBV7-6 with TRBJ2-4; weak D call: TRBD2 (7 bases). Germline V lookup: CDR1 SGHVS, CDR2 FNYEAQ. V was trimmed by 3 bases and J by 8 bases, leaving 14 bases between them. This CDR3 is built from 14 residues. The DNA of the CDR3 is TGTGCCAGCAGCTTCTCGGGGGGCTGGGACATTCAGTACTTC. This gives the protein CASSFSGGWDIQYF.

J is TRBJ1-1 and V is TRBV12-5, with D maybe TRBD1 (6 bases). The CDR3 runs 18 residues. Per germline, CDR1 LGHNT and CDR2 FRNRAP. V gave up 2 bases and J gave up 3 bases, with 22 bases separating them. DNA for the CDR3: TGTGCTAGTGGTTTGCTACCCCTTCAACAGGGCAGTTACACTGAAGCTTTCTTT. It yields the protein CASGLLPLQQGSYTEAFF.

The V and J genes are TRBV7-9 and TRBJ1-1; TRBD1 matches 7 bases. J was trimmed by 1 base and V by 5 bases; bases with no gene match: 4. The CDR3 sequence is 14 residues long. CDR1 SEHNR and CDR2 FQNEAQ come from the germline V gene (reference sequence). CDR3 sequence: CASSPNRGNTEAFF. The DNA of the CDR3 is TGTGCCAGCAGCCCCAACAGGGGGAACACTGAAGCTTTCTTT.

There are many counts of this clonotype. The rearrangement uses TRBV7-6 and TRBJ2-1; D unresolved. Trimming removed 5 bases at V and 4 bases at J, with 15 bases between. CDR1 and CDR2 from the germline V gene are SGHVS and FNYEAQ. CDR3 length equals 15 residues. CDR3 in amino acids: CASSLNGGMYNEQFF. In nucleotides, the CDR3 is TGTGCCAGCAGCCTCAATGGCGGTATGTACAATGAGCAGTTCTTC. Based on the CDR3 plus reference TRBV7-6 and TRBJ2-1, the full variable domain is GAGVSQSPRYKVTKRGQDVALRCDPISGHVSLYWYRQALGQGPEFLTYFNYEAQQDKSGLPNDRFSAERPEGSISTLTIQRTEQRDSAMYRCASSLNGGMYNEQFFGPGTRLTVL.

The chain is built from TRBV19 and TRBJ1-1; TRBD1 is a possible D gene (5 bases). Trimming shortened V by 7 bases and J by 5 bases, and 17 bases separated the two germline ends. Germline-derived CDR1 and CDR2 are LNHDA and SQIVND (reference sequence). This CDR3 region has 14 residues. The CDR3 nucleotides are TGTGCCAGTACCCCTAAGTGGGGCCAAACTGAAGCTTTCTTT. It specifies CASTPKWGQTEAFF.